A single sample is the source of the 23 T cell receptor beta chains below, sequenced in a study of blood T cell repertoires in COVID-19 (dated by TCRdb to the early 2020s). Library creation used the immunoSEQ multiplex PCR assay. In its TCRdb copy, this immuneACCESS table keeps in-frame sequences only and misses some clones. Where compared with another copy, unresolved V genes explain less than half of these, and the others have no known cause. The sample yields 200,000 to 250,000 clones; about 86% were counted once. Around 8.9% of the sample comes from the top ten. The sample taken for sequencing was peripheral blood. The origin of the receptors is a man older than 75 with acute or convalescent COVID-19.

CDR3 DNA sequence: TGTGCCAGCAGTGAAGCGCAGCTGAGGGTCATTCAGTACTTC. This sequence encodes CASSEAQLRVIQYF. The rearrangement links TRBV2 to TRBJ2-4, with D possibly TRBD2 on 5 matching bases. CDR3 length: 14 amino acids. Per the germline V gene, CDR1 is SNHLY and CDR2 is FYNNEI. V was trimmed by 0 bases and J by 9 bases, leaving 12 bases between them.

The rearrangement joins TRBV28 to TRBJ1-2, with unresolved D. V lost 8 bases and J 8 bases, leaving 18 bases between the germline ends. The CDR3 runs to 13 residues. Germline V gene sequence: CDR1 MDHEN, CDR2 SYDVKM. The CDR3: CASPSPEGRGYTF. For the CDR3, the DNA is TGTGCCAGCCCGTCACCCGAGGGCAGAGGCTACACCTTC.

A few counts support this clone. The chain joins TRBV5-1 to TRBJ2-7, with 9 bases aligning to TRBD2. V lost 4 bases, J lost 1 base, and 6 bases stayed unmatched. CDR1 is SGHRS and CDR2 is YFSETQ in the germline V gene. The CDR3 has 15 amino acids. The CDR3 region has the DNA TGCGCCAGCAGCCAAGGGACTAGCTTATCCTACGAGCAGTACTTC. As protein: CASSQGTSLSYEQYF.

The chain has TRBV2 and TRBJ1-5; D is unresolved. The CDR3 has 12 amino acids. The germline CDR1 and CDR2 sequences are SNHLY and FYNNEI. Deletions cut 5 bases from V and 5 bases from J, with 7 bases between. The CDR3 DNA sequence: TGTGCCAGCAGTCCTATGGATCAGCCCCAGCATTTT. Residues: CASSPMDQPQHF.

The genes are TRBV6-1 and TRBJ1-6; 8 positions agree with TRBD1. This CDR3 region has 16 residues. The V gene's germline CDR1 is MNHNS and CDR2 SASEGT. J gave up 5 bases and V 2 bases, and 5 bases lay outside the gene matches. DNA of the CDR3: TGTGCCAGCAGTGAATTAGGACAGGGACATAATTCACCCCTCCACTTT. It specifies CASSELGQGHNSPLHF.

The rearrangement links TRBV10-3 to TRBJ2-7; TRBD2 matches at 10 bases. The CDR3 consists of 15 residues. The germline CDR1 and CDR2 sequences are ENHRY and SYGVKD. V shed 6 bases, J shed 3 bases, and the junction held 8 bases outside the gene matches. Written as DNA, the CDR3 is TGTGCCATCAGCCCCCAGCGGGGGGGCCTCTACGAGCAGTACTTC. This encodes CAISPQRGGLYEQYF.

V usage is TRBV7-8 and J usage is TRBJ1-5; no definite D call. This CDR3 has 17 residues. Trimming took 5 bases from V and 2 from J, leaving 19 bases between them. Germline CDR1 and CDR2: SGHVS and FQNEAQ. CDR3: CASSRGWREGGNQPQHF. The CDR3 DNA is TGTGCCAGCAGCCGCGGCTGGCGGGAGGGAGGCAATCAGCCCCAGCATTTT.

V gene TRBV5-6 combines with J gene TRBJ2-7, with TRBD2 as a possible D gene (6 bases). V lost 4 bases and J 3 bases, leaving 17 bases between the germline ends. CDR1 SGHDT and CDR2 YYEEEE come from the germline V gene. This CDR3 has 15 residues. The CDR3 DNA follows: TGTGCCAGCAGCACGGTCGGGGGAGTTATCTACGAGCAGTACTTC. Translated, it gives CASSTVGGVIYEQYF. The full variable domain, in which reference TRBV5-6 and TRBJ2-7 provide the parts outside the CDR3, is DAGVTQSPTHLIKTRGQQVTLRCSPKSGHDTVSWYQQALGQGPQFIFQYYEEEERQRGNFPDRFSGHQFPNYSSELNVNALLLGDSALYLCASSTVGGVIYEQYFGPGTRLTVT.

This chain uses TRBV19 with TRBJ1-6; 9 positions agree with TRBD1. V lost 5 bases to trimming and J lost 9 bases; unmatched junction nucleotides: 5. The germline CDR1 and CDR2 sequences are LNHDA and SQIVND (reference sequence). This CDR3 is built from 14 residues. Here the CDR3 DNA reads TGTGCCAGTAGTCTTCGACAGGGGGGTTCACCCCTCCACTTT. Encoded protein: CASSLRQGGSPLHF.

The rearrangement uses TRBV19 and TRBJ1-1; 7 nucleotides align to TRBD1. V was clipped by 6 bases and J by 3 bases; unmatched bases: 4. The CDR3 sequence is 13 residues long. Germline assignment: CDR1 LNHDA and CDR2 SQIVND (reference sequence). The CDR3 coding sequence is TGTGCCAGTAGGAATCAGGGGGACACTGAAGCTTTCTTT. Residues: CASRNQGDTEAFF.

This clone was counted a few times. The chain's CDR3 is CASSLPSGTENSPLHF. CDR3 nucleotide sequence: TGTGCCAGCAGTTTACCCTCCGGGACAGAAAATTCACCCCTCCACTTT. The chain combines TRBV6-2 or TRBV6-3 with TRBJ1-6; 7 positions agree with TRBD1. The trim removed 4 bases at V and 7 bases at J, leaving 10 bases unmatched. The germline gives CDR1 MNHEY, CDR2 SVGEGT. The CDR3 is made up of 16 amino acids.

The rearrangement uses TRBV6-5 and TRBJ1-4, with a tentative D call TRBD1 (5 bases). In germline, CDR1 is MNHEY, CDR2 SVGAGI. The V end lost 6 bases, the J end lost 4 bases, and 12 bases lay between the germline ends. This CDR3 is built from 14 residues. For the CDR3, the DNA is TGTGCCAGCAGCCTGACAGTTTTTAATGAAAAACTGTTTTTT. The encoded protein is CASSLTVFNEKLFF.

The chain employs TRBV6-5 and TRBJ1-1; TRBD1 aligns across 7 bases. After removal of 6 bases from V and 0 bases from J, the junction contained 7 bases not matched to a gene. CDR1 and CDR2 from the germline V gene are MNHEY and SVGAGI. This CDR3 comprises 15 residues. CDR3 protein: CASREDRPLNTEAFF. The CDR3 nucleotides read TGTGCCAGCAGGGAGGACAGGCCATTGAACACTGAAGCTTTCTTT.

The chain has TRBV3-1 (or the pseudogene TRBV3-2) and TRBJ2-5; 8 positions match TRBD1. V lost 1 base and J lost 5; bases outside the gene matches: 6. The germline V gene has CDR1 LGHDT and CDR2 YNNKEL (reference sequence). The CDR3 spans 15 residues. This CDR3 reads CASSQGRGRMETQYF. The CDR3 DNA is TGTGCCAGCAGCCAAGGCAGGGGGCGGATGGAGACCCAGTACTTC.

The V and J genes are TRBV7-2 and TRBJ1-2; D is perhaps TRBD1 (6 bases). Germline CDR1 and CDR2: SGHTA and FQGNSA. This CDR3 region has 13 residues. V was clipped by 4 bases and J by 3 bases, with 9 bases between them. Written as DNA, the CDR3 is TGTGCCAGCAGCTCATACAGGGACTATGGCTACACCTTC. This translates into CASSSYRDYGYTF.

V is TRBV7-2 and J is TRBJ2-7; 10 bases line up with TRBD2. The CDR3 runs to 14 residues. The germline gives CDR1 SGHTA, CDR2 FQGNSA. The J segment lost 5 bases and the V segment lost 5 bases, leaving 6 bases of the junction unmatched. CDR3 sequence (DNA): TGTGCCAGCAGCCCGGGACTAGCGATCCACGAGCAGTACTTC. Its translation is CASSPGLAIHEQYF.

The CDR3, as DNA: TGCAGTGCTAACCTGGGAGGGACCCAGCATTTT. This gives the protein CSANLGGTQHF. The chain links TRBV20-1 to TRBJ1-5; D call uncertain. The ends were cut back, 4 bases at V and 11 bases at J, with 12 bases in the middle. Germline V gene lookup returns CDR1 DFQATT and CDR2 SNEGSKA (reference sequence). This CDR3 has 11 residues.

The V call is TRBV21-1, the J call TRBJ1-4; the D segment call TRBD1 is taken from the table without a DNA check. TRBV21-1 is termed a pseudogene. This CDR3 is 15 amino acids long. The CDR3 nucleotides read TGTGCCAGCAGCAAATCCGGCAGGGTTGGAGAAAAACTGTTTTTT. Residues: CASSKSGRVGEKLFF.

The chain joins TRBV24-1 to TRBJ2-2; 11 nucleotides agree with TRBD2. V shed 4 bases and J 4 bases; nucleotides not matched to a gene: 4. This CDR3 comprises 16 residues. Germline V gene lookup returns CDR1 KGHDR and CDR2 SFDVKD. CDR3 region: CATSDPGLAVTGELFF. As DNA, the CDR3 is TGTGCCACCAGTGACCCGGGACTAGCGGTCACCGGGGAGCTGTTTTTT.

For the CDR3, the DNA is TGTGCCAGTTCGGGACTTATGAACACTGAAGCTTTCTTT. Its protein product is CASSGLMNTEAFF. The chain links TRBV19 to TRBJ1-1; TRBD1 is a possible D gene (5 bases). Trimming took off 8 bases at V and 0 bases at J, with 10 bases between the two ends. This CDR3 has 13 amino acids. Germline CDR1 and CDR2: LNHDA and SQIVND (reference sequence).

This clone turned up a few times. The chain joins TRBV3-1 (or the pseudogene TRBV3-2) to TRBJ2-2; D is undetermined. V was clipped by 5 bases and J by 13 bases, with 14 bases between them. Germline V CDR1 and CDR2: LGHDT, YNNKEL (reference sequence). The CDR3 loop spans 12 amino acids. The DNA for the CDR3 is TGTGCCAGCAGCTCGCCCGGTGGTGGGCTGTTTTTT. Translation: CASSSPGGGLFF.

The chain couples TRBV7-2 to TRBJ1-5; 7 bases map to TRBD1. Losses at the gene ends were 0 bases for V and 6 bases for J; bases not matched to a gene: 8. Germline-derived CDR1 and CDR2 are SGHTA and FQGNSA. This CDR3 has 16 amino acids. The CDR3 DNA reads TGTGCCAGCAGCTTAGCCGGGACAGCGTCGGGTCAGCCCCAGCATTTT. It is translated as CASSLAGTASGQPQHF.

The rearrangement uses TRBV19 and TRBJ2-7, with 9 bases aligning to TRBD1. V gave up 7 bases and J gave up 2 bases; unmatched junction bases: 12. Per germline, CDR1 LNHDA and CDR2 SQIVND (reference sequence). CDR3 length equals 16 residues. CDR3 sequence reads: CASTSPGQGNTYEQYF. The DNA for the CDR3 is TGTGCCAGTACCTCTCCGGGACAGGGAAATACCTACGAGCAGTACTTC.